Each of the 20 T cell receptor beta chains below was sequenced from the same sample in a study of blood T cell repertoires in COVID-19. Clones were sequenced by immunoSEQ multiplex PCR, and TCRdb holds only the in-frame ones, with some missing. This table has 200,000 to 250,000 clones, approximately 83% appearing once. The specimen sequenced was PBMCs or T cells enriched from blood (not recorded which). The receptors were sampled from a woman aged 60 to 75 who had recovered from COVID-19.

This sequence joins TRBV5-6 and TRBJ2-1, with D maybe TRBD1 (5 bases). The CDR3 totals 11 residues. CDR1 and CDR2 from the germline V gene are SGHDT and YYEEEE. Trimming cost V 7 bases and J 9 bases, with 11 bases left between them. The CDR3 spells CASGSRAEQFF. The CDR3 region has the DNA TGTGCCAGCGGAAGCAGGGCTGAGCAGTTCTTC.

This clone was seen more than once but under ten times. Other DNA sequences in the same sample also yield this CDR3. The chain uses TRBV7-2 and TRBJ1-4; 9 bases map to TRBD1. Germline V gene sequence: CDR1 SGHTA, CDR2 FQGNSA. The CDR3 sequence is 15 residues long. Trimming removed 1 base from V and 7 bases from J; junction bases left unmatched: 4. CDR3 loop: CASSLGGTGSEKLFF. CDR3 in DNA: TGTGCCAGCAGCTTAGGGGGGACAGGGAGTGAAAAACTGTTTTTT.

In nucleotides, the CDR3 is TGCGCCAGCAGCTTGACAGGGCCAATCACTAGCACAGATACGCAGTATTTT. It codes for CASSLTGPITSTDTQYF. V usage is TRBV5-1 and J usage is TRBJ2-3, with D possibly being TRBD1 (6 bases). V lost 1 base and J 0 bases, leaving 15 bases between the germline ends. This CDR3 comprises 17 residues. Germline-derived CDR1 and CDR2 are SGHRS and YFSETQ.

By frequency in the sample, this clone is medium-sized. The chain combines TRBV27 with TRBJ1-2; possibly TRBD1 for D (6 bases). The length of the CDR3 is 15 residues. Trimming took off 5 bases at V and 8 bases at J, with 21 bases between the two ends. Germline-derived CDR1 and CDR2 are MNHEY and SMNVEV (reference sequence). CDR3 sequence reads: CASSLTSRDTWGYTF. The CDR3 DNA reads TGTGCCAGCAGTCTGACCTCCCGGGACACGTGGGGCTACACCTTC.

J is TRBJ2-7 and V is TRBV4-1; 13 positions match TRBD2. The trim removed 4 bases at V and 7 bases at J, leaving 16 bases unmatched. This CDR3 spans 18 amino acids. Per germline, CDR1 MGHRA and CDR2 YSYEKL. CDR3 coding DNA: TGCGCCAGCAGCCTGGAAGTTTTGGGACTAGCGGGATTGGGGGAGCAGTACTTC. Protein: CASSLEVLGLAGLGEQYF.

The chain uses TRBV14 and TRBJ2-7; no definite D call. Germline V gene sequence: CDR1 SGHDN, CDR2 FVKESK. This CDR3 region has 15 residues. V was shortened by 0 bases and J by 0 bases, with 9 bases between the two germline ends. CDR3 loop: CASSQEYVSSYEQYF. The CDR3 DNA reads TGTGCCAGCAGCCAAGAATACGTCAGCTCCTACGAGCAGTACTTC.

The rearrangement uses TRBV12-3 or TRBV12-4 and TRBJ1-3; D is unclear. V gave up 2 bases and J gave up 6 bases, with 5 bases separating them. The CDR3 runs to 12 residues. The CDR3 DNA sequence: TGTGCCAGCAGTTTATTCTTAAACACCATATATTTT. Its protein is CASSLFLNTIYF.

The genes are TRBV6-1 and TRBJ2-2, with D perhaps matching TRBD1 (5 bases). Germline CDR1 is MNHNS and CDR2 is SASEGT. CDR3 size: 13 residues. Trimming stripped 3 bases from V and 8 bases from J, with 10 bases between. The chain's CDR3 is CASSEQGLGELFF. For the CDR3, the DNA is TGTGCCAGCAGTGAGCAGGGTTTGGGGGAGCTGTTTTTT.

The rearrangement uses TRBV6-5 and TRBJ1-3; no definite D call. Germline lookup yields CDR1 MNHEY and CDR2 SVGAGI. There are 14 residues in the CDR3. Trimming shortened V by 5 bases and J by 0 bases, and 8 bases separated the two germline ends. The CDR3 loop is CASSNQASGNTIYF. As DNA, the CDR3 is TGTGCCAGCAGTAACCAAGCCTCTGGAAACACCATATATTTT.

The J gene is TRBJ2-5, the V gene TRBV7-2; 7 bases fit TRBD1. CDR1 is SGHTA, CDR2 FQGNSA, per germline. The V gene end was trimmed by 4 bases and the J gene end by 5 bases; junction bases not matched to a gene: 7. This CDR3 is 14 amino acids long. The CDR3, as DNA: TGTGCCAGCAGCTACGGACAGGCCGTGGAGACCCAGTACTTC. It yields the protein CASSYGQAVETQYF.

This chain links TRBV5-4 with TRBJ2-2, with a weak D call TRBD1 (6 bases). V gave up 2 bases and J gave up 6 bases, with 14 bases separating them. The CDR3 is made up of 15 amino acids. Germline CDR1 reads SGHNT; CDR2 reads YYREEE (reference sequence). The CDR3 sequence is CASSLQGTKAGELFF. The CDR3 DNA reads TGTGCCAGCAGCTTACAGGGAACAAAGGCCGGGGAGCTGTTTTTT.

This chain joins TRBV29-1 and TRBJ1-2; D call uncertain. CDR1 SQVTM and CDR2 ANQGSEA come from the germline V gene. The CDR3 runs 9 residues. Between the trimmed V and J ends, which lost 4 bases and 8 bases, there was a span of 5 bases. The CDR3 DNA sequence: TGCAGCGTTGGTACAGGCTACACCTTC. Protein product: CSVGTGYTF.

This chain connects TRBV12-3 or TRBV12-4 to TRBJ2-7; no firm D call. V was clipped by 4 bases and J by 3 bases, with 4 bases between them. This CDR3 contains 11 residues. The CDR3 reads CASSYSYEQYF. The CDR3 DNA reads as TGTGCCAGCAGTTACAGCTACGAGCAGTACTTC.

The chain employs TRBV18 and TRBJ2-1; weak D call: TRBD2 (5 bases). Trimming took 6 bases from V and 6 from J, leaving 21 bases between them. The CDR3 consists of 16 residues. Germline lookup yields CDR1 KGHSH and CDR2 LQKENI. CDR3 nucleotide sequence: TGTGCCAGCTCTTTGTACCTTCCTGGGAGCGGCAATGAGCAGTTCTTC. This encodes CASSLYLPGSGNEQFF. The whole variable domain, remainder taken from reference TRBV18 and TRBJ2-1, is NAGVMQNPRHLVRRRGQEARLRCSPMKGHSHVYWYRQLPEEGLKFMVYLQKENIIDESGMPKERFSAEFPKEGPSILRIQQVVRGDSAAYFCASSLYLPGSGNEQFFGPGTRLTVL.

This chain uses TRBV10-3 with TRBJ2-3; no reliable D call. Germline CDR1 and CDR2: ENHRY and SYGVKD. This CDR3 region has 13 residues. The germline V and J ends were trimmed by 3 bases and 5 bases, with 9 bases remaining between them. The CDR3, as DNA: TGTGCCATCAGTGACCTAGTTGGAGATACGCAGTATTTT. Translation: CAISDLVGDTQYF.

This chain links TRBV19 with TRBJ2-1, with 12 bases that match TRBD2. The CDR3 runs to 20 residues. CDR1 and CDR2 (germline): LNHDA, SQIVND (reference sequence). V dropped 3 bases and J dropped 1; count of bases not matched to a gene: 13. CDR3 coding DNA: TGTGCCAGTAGTATCAGCCCCTACTCTAGCGGGGGGGCATCCTACAATGAGCAGTTCTTC. Protein sequence: CASSISPYSSGGASYNEQFF.

The V call is TRBV7-6, the J call TRBJ1-4; D is undetermined. The V end was cut by 5 bases, the J end by 6 bases, with 13 bases between. The CDR3 contains 14 residues. CDR1 and CDR2 from the germline V gene are SGHVS and FNYEAQ. DNA of the CDR3: TGTGCCAGCAGCCCACTGTCCCAAGATGAAAAACTGTTTTTT. Translation gives CASSPLSQDEKLFF.

The chain has TRBV29-1 and TRBJ1-2, with 7 positions matching TRBD1. CDR1 and CDR2 (germline): SQVTM, ANQGSEA. The CDR3 extends over 13 amino acids. Trimming took 6 bases from V and 4 from J; bases not matched to a gene: 8. The CDR3 sequence: CSVPTGKGYGYTF. The CDR3 DNA reads TGCAGCGTCCCGACAGGGAAAGGCTATGGCTACACCTTC.

This clone was counted a single time. The chain couples TRBV10-2 to TRBJ1-2; 9 positions match TRBD1. The CDR3 sequence is 14 residues long. J gave up 7 bases and V 6 bases, and 9 bases lay outside the gene matches. Per germline, CDR1 WSHSY and CDR2 SAAADI. The chain's CDR3 is CASRGGQGYGGYTF. The CDR3 DNA sequence: TGCGCCAGCAGAGGGGGACAGGGTTACGGTGGCTACACCTTC.

The J gene is TRBJ1-6, the V gene TRBV2; 8 nucleotides match TRBD1. The CDR3 loop spans 15 amino acids. Germline CDR1 is SNHLY and CDR2 is FYNNEI. V dropped 6 bases and J dropped 9; count of bases not matched to a gene: 10. CDR3 sequence reads: CASRTLTTGASPLHF. The CDR3 DNA sequence: TGTGCCAGCAGGACCTTGACGACAGGGGCTTCACCCCTCCACTTT.